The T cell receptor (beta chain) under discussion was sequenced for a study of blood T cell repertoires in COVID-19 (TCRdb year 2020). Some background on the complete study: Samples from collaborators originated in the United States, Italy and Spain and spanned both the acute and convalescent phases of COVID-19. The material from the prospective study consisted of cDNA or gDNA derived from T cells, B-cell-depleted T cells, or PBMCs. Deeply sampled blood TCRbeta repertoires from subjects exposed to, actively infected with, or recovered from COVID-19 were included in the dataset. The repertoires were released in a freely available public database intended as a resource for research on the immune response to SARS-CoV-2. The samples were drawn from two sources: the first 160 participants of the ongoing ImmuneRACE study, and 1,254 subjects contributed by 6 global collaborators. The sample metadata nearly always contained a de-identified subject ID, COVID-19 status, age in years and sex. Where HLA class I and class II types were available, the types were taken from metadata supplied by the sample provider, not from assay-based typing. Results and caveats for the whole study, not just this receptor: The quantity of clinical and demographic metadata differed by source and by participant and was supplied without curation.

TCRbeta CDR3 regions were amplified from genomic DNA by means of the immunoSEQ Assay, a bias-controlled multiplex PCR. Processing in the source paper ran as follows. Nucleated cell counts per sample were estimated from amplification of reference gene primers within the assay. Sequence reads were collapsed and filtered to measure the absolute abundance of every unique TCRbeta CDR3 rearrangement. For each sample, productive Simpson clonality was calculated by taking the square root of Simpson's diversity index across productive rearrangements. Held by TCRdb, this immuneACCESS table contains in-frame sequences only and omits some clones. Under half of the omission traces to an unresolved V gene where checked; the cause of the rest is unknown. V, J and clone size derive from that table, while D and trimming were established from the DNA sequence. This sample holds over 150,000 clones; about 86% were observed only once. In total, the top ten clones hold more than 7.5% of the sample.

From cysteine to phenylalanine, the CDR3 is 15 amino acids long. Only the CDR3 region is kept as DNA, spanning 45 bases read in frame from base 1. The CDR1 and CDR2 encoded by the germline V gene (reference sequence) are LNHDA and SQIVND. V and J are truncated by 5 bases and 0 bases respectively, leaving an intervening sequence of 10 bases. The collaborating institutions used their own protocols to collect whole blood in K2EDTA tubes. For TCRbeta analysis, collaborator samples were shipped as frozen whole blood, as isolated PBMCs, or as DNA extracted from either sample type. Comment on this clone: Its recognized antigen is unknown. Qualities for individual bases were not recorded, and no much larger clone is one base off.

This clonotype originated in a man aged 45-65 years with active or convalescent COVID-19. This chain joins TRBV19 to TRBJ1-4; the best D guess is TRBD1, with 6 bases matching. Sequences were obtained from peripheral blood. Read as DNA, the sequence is TGTGCCAGTAGTCCCACAGGGTCAACTAATGAAAAACTGTTTTTT. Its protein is CASSPTGSTNEKLFF.